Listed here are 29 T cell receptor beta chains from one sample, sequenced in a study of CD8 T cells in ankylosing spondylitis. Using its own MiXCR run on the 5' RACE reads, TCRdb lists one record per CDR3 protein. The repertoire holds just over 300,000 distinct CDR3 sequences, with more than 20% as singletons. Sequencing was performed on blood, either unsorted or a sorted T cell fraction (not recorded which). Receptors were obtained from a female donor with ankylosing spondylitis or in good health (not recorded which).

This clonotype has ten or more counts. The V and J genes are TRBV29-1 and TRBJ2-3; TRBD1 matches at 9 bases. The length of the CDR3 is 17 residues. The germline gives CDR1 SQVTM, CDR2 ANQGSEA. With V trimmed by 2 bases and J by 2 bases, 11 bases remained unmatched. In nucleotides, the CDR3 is TGCAGCGTTGAACCCGGGGCACAGGGGGCCGCCACAGATACGCAGTATTTT. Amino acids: CSVEPGAQGAATDTQYF.

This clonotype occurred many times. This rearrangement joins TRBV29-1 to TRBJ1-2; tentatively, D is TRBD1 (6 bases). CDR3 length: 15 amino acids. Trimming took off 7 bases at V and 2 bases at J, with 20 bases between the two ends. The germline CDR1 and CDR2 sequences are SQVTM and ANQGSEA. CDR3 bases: TGCAGCGCATTGGAGGGGGAAAGAAAGAACTATGGCTACACCTTC. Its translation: CSALEGERKNYGYTF.

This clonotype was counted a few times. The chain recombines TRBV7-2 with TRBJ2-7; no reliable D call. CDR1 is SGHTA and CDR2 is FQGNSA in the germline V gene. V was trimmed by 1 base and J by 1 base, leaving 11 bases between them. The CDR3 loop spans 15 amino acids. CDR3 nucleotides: TGTGCCAGCAGCTTAGGACCAGACTTTTCCTACGAGCAGTACTTC. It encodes CASSLGPDFSYEQYF.

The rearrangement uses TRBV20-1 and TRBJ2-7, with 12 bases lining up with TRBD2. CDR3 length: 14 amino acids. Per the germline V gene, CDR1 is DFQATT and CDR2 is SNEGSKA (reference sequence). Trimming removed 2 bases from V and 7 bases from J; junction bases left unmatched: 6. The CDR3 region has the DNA TGCAGTGCTAGATCGGCTAGCGGGAGGGGGGAGCAGTACTTC. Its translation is CSARSASGRGEQYF.

CDR3 sequence: CASSLASGRRNEQFF. The CDR3 DNA reads as TGTGCCAGCAGCTTAGCTAGCGGGAGGCGGAATGAGCAGTTCTTC. The gene calls are TRBV7-2 and TRBJ2-1, with 10 bases aligning to TRBD2. This CDR3 comprises 15 residues. The V gene end was trimmed by 0 bases and the J gene end by 7 bases; junction bases not matched to a gene: 3. The germline V gene encodes CDR1 SGHTA and CDR2 FQGNSA.

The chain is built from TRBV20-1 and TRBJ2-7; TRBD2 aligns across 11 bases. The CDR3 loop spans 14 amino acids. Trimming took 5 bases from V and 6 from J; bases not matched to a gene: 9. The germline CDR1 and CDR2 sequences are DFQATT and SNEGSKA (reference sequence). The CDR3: CSASATSGTTEQYF. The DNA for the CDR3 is TGCAGTGCTTCGGCGACTAGCGGGACAACCGAGCAGTACTTC.

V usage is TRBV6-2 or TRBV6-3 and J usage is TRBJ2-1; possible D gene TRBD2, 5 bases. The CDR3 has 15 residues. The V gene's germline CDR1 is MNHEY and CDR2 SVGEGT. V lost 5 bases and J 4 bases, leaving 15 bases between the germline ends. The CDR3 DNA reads TGTGCCAGCAGTCCCCGGGCGGGCGTATACAATGAGCAGTTCTTC. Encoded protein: CASSPRAGVYNEQFF.

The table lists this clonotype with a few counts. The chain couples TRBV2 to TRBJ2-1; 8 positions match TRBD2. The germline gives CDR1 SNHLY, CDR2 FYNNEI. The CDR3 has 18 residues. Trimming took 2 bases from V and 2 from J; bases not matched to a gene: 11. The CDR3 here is CASSESSYSGAAYNEQFF. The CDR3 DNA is TGTGCCAGCAGTGAAAGTAGTTATAGCGGGGCGGCCTACAATGAGCAGTTCTTC.

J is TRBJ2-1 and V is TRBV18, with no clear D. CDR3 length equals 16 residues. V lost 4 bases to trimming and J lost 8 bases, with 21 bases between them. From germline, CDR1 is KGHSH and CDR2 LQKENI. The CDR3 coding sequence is TGTGCCAGCTCACTAGCCGCGGTGCTAGACTGGGATGAGCAGTTCTTC. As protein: CASSLAAVLDWDEQFF.

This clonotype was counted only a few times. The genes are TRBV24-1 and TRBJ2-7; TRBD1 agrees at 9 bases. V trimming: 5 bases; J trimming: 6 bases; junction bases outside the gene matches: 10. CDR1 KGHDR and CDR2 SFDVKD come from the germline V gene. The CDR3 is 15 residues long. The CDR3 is CATSAPRRTGVEQYF. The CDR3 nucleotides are TGTGCCACCAGTGCCCCCAGAAGGACAGGGGTCGAGCAGTACTTC.

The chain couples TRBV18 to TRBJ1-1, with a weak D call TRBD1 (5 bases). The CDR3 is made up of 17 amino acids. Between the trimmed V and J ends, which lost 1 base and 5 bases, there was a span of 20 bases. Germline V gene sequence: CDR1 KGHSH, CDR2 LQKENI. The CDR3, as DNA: TGTGCCAGCTCACCACTCGACTGGGCCGGGACGCGAACTGAAGCTTTCTTT. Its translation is CASSPLDWAGTRTEAFF.

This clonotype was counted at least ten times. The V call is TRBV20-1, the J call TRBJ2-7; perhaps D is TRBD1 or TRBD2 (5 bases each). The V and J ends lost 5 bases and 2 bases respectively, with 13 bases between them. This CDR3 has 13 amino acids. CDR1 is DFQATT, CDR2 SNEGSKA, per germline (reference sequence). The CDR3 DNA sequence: TGCAGTGCTTGCCGGGACGCAGCCTACGAGCAGTACTTC. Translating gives CSACRDAAYEQYF.

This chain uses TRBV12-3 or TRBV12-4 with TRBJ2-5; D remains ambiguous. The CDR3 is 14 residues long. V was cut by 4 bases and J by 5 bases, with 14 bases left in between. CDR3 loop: CASSSKIRSETQYF. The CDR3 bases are TGTGCCAGCAGTTCGAAAATTAGGTCGGAGACCCAGTACTTC.

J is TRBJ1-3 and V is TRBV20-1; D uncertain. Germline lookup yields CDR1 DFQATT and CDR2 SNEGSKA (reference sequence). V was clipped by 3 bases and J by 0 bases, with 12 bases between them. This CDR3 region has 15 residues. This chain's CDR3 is CSARDGGSSGNTIYF. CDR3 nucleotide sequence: TGCAGTGCTAGGGACGGAGGGTCCTCTGGAAACACCATATATTTT.

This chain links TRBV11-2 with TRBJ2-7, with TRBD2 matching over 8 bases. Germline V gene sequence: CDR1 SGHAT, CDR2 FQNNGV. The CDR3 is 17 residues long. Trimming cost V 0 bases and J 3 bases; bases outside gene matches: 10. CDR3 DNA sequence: TGTGCCAGCAGCTTAGATGGCGGGAGGCTCGCGAGCTACGAGCAGTACTTC. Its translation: CASSLDGGRLASYEQYF.

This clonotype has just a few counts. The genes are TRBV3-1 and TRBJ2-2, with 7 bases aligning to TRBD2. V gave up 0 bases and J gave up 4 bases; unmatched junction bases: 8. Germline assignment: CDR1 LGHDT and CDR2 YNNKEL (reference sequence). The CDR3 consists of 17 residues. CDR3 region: CASSQDGLADFTGELFF. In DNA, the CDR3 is TGTGCCAGCAGCCAAGATGGGCTAGCGGACTTCACCGGGGAGCTGTTTTTT.

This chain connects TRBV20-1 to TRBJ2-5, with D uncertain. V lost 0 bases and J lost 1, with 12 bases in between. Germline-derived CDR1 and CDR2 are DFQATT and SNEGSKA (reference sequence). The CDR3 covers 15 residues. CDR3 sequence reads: CSARESRGFQETQYF. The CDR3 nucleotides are TGCAGTGCTAGAGAGAGTAGAGGATTCCAAGAGACCCAGTACTTC.

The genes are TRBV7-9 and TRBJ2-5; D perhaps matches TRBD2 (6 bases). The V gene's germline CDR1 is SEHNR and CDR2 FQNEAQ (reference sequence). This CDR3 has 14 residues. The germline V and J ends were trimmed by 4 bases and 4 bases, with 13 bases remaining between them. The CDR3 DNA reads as TGTGCCAGCAGCTCGGGACTCCTAGGAGAGACCCAGTACTTC. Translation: CASSSGLLGETQYF.

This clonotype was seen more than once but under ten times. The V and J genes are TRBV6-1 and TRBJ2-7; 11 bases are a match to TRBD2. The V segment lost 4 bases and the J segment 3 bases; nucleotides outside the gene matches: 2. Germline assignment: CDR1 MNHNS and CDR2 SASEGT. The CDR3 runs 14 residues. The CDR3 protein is CASSGTSGFYEQYF. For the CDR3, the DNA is TGTGCCAGCAGTGGGACTAGCGGGTTCTACGAGCAGTACTTC.

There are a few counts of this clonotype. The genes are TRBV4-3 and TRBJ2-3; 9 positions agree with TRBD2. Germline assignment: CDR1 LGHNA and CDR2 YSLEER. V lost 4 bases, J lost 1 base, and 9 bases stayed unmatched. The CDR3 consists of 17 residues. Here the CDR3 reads CASSPSVLAGGTDTQYF. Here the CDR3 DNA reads TGCGCCAGCAGCCCAAGTGTATTAGCGGGAGGCACAGATACGCAGTATTTT.

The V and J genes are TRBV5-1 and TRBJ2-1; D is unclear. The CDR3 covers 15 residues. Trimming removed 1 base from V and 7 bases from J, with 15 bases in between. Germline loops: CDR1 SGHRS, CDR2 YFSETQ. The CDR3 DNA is TGCGCCAGCAGCTTGACCAGCCTGCGAGTAAATGAGCAGTTCTTC. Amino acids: CASSLTSLRVNEQFF.

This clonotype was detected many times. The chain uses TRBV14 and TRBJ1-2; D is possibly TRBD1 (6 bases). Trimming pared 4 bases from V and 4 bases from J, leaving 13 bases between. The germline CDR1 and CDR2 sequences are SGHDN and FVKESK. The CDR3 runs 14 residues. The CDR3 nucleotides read TGTGCCAGCAGCCTACTAGGACAGAGCTATGGCTACACCTTC. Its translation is CASSLLGQSYGYTF.

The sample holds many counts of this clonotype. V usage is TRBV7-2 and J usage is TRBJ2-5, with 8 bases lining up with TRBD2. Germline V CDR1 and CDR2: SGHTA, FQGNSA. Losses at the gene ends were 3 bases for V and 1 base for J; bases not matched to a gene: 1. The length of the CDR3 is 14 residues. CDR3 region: CASSFSGAQETQYF. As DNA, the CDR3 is TGTGCCAGCAGCTTTAGCGGGGCCCAAGAGACCCAGTACTTC.

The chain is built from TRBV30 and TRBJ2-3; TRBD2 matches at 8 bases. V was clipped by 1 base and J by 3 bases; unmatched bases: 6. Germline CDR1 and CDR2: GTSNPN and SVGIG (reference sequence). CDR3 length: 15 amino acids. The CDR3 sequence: CAWSGLATRTDTQYF. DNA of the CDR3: TGTGCCTGGAGTGGACTAGCGACGAGAACAGATACGCAGTATTTT.

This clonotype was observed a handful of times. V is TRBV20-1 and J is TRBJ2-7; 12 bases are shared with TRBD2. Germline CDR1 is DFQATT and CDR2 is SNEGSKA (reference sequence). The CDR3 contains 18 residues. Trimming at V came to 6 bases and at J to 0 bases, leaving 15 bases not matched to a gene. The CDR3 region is CSAYAGTSGFYSSYEQYF. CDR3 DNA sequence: TGCAGTGCCTACGCCGGGACTAGCGGGTTTTACAGCTCCTACGAGCAGTACTTC.

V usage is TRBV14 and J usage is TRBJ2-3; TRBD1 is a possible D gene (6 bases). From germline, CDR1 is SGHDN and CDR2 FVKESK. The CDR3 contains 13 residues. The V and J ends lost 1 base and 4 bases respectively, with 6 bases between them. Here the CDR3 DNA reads TGTGCCAGCAGCCAAGCAGGGGCAGATACGCAGTATTTT. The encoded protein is CASSQAGADTQYF.

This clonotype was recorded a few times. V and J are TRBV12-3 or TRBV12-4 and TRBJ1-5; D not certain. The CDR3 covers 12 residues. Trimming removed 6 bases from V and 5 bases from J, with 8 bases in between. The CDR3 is CASRHSDQPQHF. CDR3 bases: TGTGCCAGCAGGCACAGCGATCAGCCCCAGCATTTT.

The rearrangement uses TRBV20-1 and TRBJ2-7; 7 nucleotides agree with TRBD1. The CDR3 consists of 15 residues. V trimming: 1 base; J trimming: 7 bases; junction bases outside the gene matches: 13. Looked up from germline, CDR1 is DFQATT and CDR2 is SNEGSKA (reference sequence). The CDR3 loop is CSARGGEGAAREQYF. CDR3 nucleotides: TGCAGTGCTAGAGGGGGTGAGGGGGCGGCGAGGGAGCAGTACTTC.

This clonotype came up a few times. CDR3 sequence (DNA): TGTGCCTGGAGCCCCCCGGGACTAGCTATCGCAGATACGCAGTATTTT. It is translated as CAWSPPGLAIADTQYF. The rearrangement joins TRBV30 to TRBJ2-3, with 9 bases identical to TRBD2. The CDR3 has 16 amino acids. The J segment lost 4 bases and the V segment lost 3 bases, leaving 11 bases of the junction unmatched. Germline V gene sequence: CDR1 GTSNPN, CDR2 SVGIG (reference sequence).